The clone carrying this TCR beta chain has at least ten counts. Antigen specificity is unknown. The sample originates from a study of T-cell memory formation after mild COVID-19. Study-wide results and limits: Some responding clones appeared in pre-infection memory, suggesting cross-reactive memory joined.

TCRdb re-called the 5' RACE reads with MiXCR, one entry per CDR3 protein. Of 450,000 to 650,000 distinct CDR3 sequences in the sample, roughly 20% are singletons; the top ten hold about an eighth. Per the germline V gene, CDR1 is SGHRS and CDR2 is YFSETQ. V shed 2 bases and J shed 5 bases, with 10 bases lying between them. The CDR3 sequence is 13 residues long. The chain is built from TRBV5-1 and TRBJ2-5, with D possibly matching TRBD2 (5 bases). This receptor was taken from an adult woman who had mild COVID-19 (a few samples of this study predate the infection). Cell type and time point are not known. Sequences were obtained from PBMCs or a T cell subset sorted from them (not recorded which). CDR3 bases: TGCGCCAGCAGCTTTCCGGGGAAGGAGACCCAGTACTTC. This gives the protein CASSFPGKETQYF.